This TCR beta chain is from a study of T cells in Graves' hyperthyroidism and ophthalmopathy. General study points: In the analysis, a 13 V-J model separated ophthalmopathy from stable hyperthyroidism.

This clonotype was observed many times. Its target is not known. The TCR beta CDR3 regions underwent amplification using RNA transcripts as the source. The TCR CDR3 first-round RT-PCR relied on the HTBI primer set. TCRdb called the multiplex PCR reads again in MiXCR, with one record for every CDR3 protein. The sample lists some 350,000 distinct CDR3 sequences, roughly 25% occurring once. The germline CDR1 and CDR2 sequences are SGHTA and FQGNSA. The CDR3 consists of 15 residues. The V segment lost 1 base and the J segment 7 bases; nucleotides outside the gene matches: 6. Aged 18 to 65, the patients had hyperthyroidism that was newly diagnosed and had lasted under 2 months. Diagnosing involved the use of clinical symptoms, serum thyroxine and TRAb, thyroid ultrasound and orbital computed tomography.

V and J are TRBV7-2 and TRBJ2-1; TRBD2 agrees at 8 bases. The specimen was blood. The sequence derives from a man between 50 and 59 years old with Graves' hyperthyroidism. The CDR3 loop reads CASSLDQREWNEQFF. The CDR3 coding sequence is TGTGCCAGCAGCTTAGACCAGCGGGAGTGGAATGAGCAGTTCTTC.